The 7 T cell receptor beta chains listed next were all sequenced from one sample in a study of T cell repertoires in aging, cancer and after chemotherapy. A mixed TRB-A/B primer pool amplified rearranged TRB by multiplex touch-down PCR. Via MiXCR, TCRdb re-called the multiplex PCR reads, giving one row per CDR3 protein. Of some 4,000 distinct CDR3 sequences listed, 25% to 30% are singletons. Peripheral blood genomic DNA, not sorted cells or RNA, was the template. The sample taken for sequencing was blood. These receptor sequences come from a human donor with a blood cancer.

The genes are TRBV12-3 or TRBV12-4 and TRBJ2-4; D unresolved. This CDR3 comprises 14 residues. Trimming removed 3 bases at V and 0 bases at J, with 6 bases between. The CDR3 DNA sequence: TGTGCCAGCAGTTTGAGTGTAGCCAAAAACATTCAGTACTTC. This encodes CASSLSVAKNIQYF.

As concerns this clonotype: A much larger clone differs from this one at a single base, so this may be a read error. V usage is TRBV5-1 and J usage is TRBJ2-7, with D perhaps matching TRBD1 (5 bases). Germline values: CDR1 SGHRS, CDR2 YFSETQ. The CDR3 is 13 amino acids. The V gene lost 4 bases and the J gene lost 5 bases, with 13 bases spanning the gap. In DNA form, the CDR3 reads TGCGCCAGCAGCCCGGACACAAGGAACGAGCAGTACTTC. Protein: CASSPDTRNEQYF.

This rearrangement joins TRBV19 to TRBJ1-5, with a weak D call TRBD1 (6 bases). The CDR3 is 12 amino acids. Germline CDR1 LNHDA, CDR2 SQIVND (reference sequence). V was shortened by 7 bases and J by 7 bases, with 11 bases between the two germline ends. CDR3 region: CASNPRGQPQHF. CDR3 coding DNA: TGTGCCAGTAATCCAAGGGGGCAGCCCCAGCATTTT.

The table lists this clonotype with a few counts. CDR3 DNA: TGTGCCAGCAGCTCTTCCGGGACTAGCGGCTACAATGAGCAGTTCTTC. It encodes CASSSSGTSGYNEQFF. This rearrangement joins TRBV11-2 to TRBJ2-1, with 11 positions matching TRBD2. The V and J ends lost 4 bases and 3 bases, in that order; junction bases with no gene match: 5. This CDR3 has 16 residues. Germline values: CDR1 SGHAT, CDR2 FQNNGV.

For this clonotype: Relative to the germline gene, one junction end is altered; a read error may explain this. J is TRBJ1-2 and V is TRBV4-3; TRBD1 might be the D (6 bases). CDR1 and CDR2 from the germline V gene are LGHNA and YSLEER. The CDR3 covers 16 residues. The CDR3 DNA reads TGTGCCAGCAGCCAAGGATTAGGGGGAACTAACTATGGCTACACCTTC. Amino acids: CASSQGLGGTNYGYTF.

The chain recombines TRBV12-3 or TRBV12-4 with TRBJ2-3; 13 bases fit TRBD2. V dropped 7 bases and J dropped 3; count of bases not matched to a gene: 7. The CDR3 contains 16 residues. The CDR3 coding sequence is TGTGCCAGCAACCTTGGACTAGCGGGAGAAACAGATACGCAGTATTTT. Amino acids: CASNLGLAGETDTQYF.

The V and J genes are TRBV11-1 and TRBJ1-1; D is undetermined. CDR1 is SGHAT, CDR2 FQDESV, per germline (reference sequence). The CDR3 length is 13 residues. Trimming stripped 2 bases from V and 1 base from J, with 5 bases between. The CDR3 loop reads CASSLQQNTEAFF. CDR3 nucleotides: TGTGCCAGCAGCTTACAGCAGAACACTGAAGCTTTCTTT. Drawing the rest from reference TRBV11-1 and TRBJ1-1, the complete variable domain is EAEVAQSPRYKITEKSQAVAFWCDPISGHATLYWYRQILGQGPELLVQFQDESVVDDSQLPKDRFSAERLKGVDSTLKIQPAELGDSAMYLCASSLQQNTEAFFGQGTRLTVV.